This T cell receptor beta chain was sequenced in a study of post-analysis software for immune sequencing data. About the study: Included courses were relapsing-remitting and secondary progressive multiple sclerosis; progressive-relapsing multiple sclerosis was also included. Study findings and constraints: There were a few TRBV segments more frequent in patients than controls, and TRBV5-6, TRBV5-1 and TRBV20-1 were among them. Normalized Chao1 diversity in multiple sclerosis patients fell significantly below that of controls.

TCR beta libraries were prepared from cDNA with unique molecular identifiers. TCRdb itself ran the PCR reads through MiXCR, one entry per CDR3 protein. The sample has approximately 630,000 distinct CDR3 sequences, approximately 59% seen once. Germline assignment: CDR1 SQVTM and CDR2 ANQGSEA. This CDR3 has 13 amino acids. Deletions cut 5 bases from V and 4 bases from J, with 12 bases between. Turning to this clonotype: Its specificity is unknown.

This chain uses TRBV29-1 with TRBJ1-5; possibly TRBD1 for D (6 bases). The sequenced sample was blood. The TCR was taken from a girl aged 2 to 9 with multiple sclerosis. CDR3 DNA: TGCAGCGTTATGTCAACAGGGAATCAGCCCCAGCATTTT. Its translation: CSVMSTGNQPQHF.